This T cell receptor beta chain was captured by sequencing in a study of blood T cell repertoires in COVID-19. Study-level background: Samples of COVID-19 (acute and convalescent) were obtained from the United States, Italy and Spain.

Per the study methods: Amplified reference gene primers provided the basis for estimating nucleated cell counts. Profiling relied on immunoSEQ multiplex PCR, and the TCRdb table lists in-frame clones only, not all of them. V, J and clone size were drawn from that table, and D and trimming were deduced from the DNA. The profile covers a few hundred thousand clones, with under 90% appearing a single time and more than 4.5% taken by the ten largest. Looked up from germline, CDR1 is SNHLY and CDR2 is FYNNEI. This CDR3 contains 15 residues. With V trimmed by 5 bases and J by 5 bases, 11 bases remained unmatched.

The sample comprised peripheral blood. This receptor was obtained from a woman aged 55-70 years who had recovered from COVID-19. The rearrangement uses TRBV2 and TRBJ1-1, with 7 nucleotides matching TRBD1. Here the CDR3 reads CASSLDRAVRTEAFF. DNA for the CDR3: TGTGCCAGCAGTCTTGACAGGGCAGTAAGAACTGAAGCTTTCTTT.